This T cell receptor beta chain was documented in a study of cytomegalovirus exposure and HLA in healthy donors. This CDR3 region has 13 residues. Germline CDR1 reads ENHRY; CDR2 reads SYGVKD. Trimming took 8 bases from V and 5 from J, leaving 16 bases between them. Note on this clone: Its target is unknown.

General study results and limits: In an earlier analysis, productive rearrangement rates for most beta V segments clustered near 87% or 30%. Listed as cytomegalovirus-associated were 150 to 200 TCR beta chains. Clonal expansion, a later analysis showed, was greater in HLA-associated TCR beta chains than in equally common others.

60 Vbeta and 13 Jbeta primers were used in PCR. Sequencing was performed with immunoSEQ multiplex PCR; in TCRdb, only in-frame clones are kept and a portion is missing. Of roughly 89,000 clones listed, about three quarters are singletons. The V call is TRBV10-3, the J call TRBJ2-7; TRBD1 might be the D (6 bases). Input material: PBMCs. This TCR came from a man between 25 and 39 years old in good health and CMV-seropositive. The CDR3 sequence: CAIQQGVAHEQYF. The CDR3 DNA reads TGTGCCATCCAACAGGGTGTCGCTCACGAGCAGTACTTC.